A selection of T cell receptor beta chains follows, all from one sample in a study of CD4 T cells in relation to SARS-CoV-2 and coronaviruses. The antigens of these receptors remain unknown. Using immunoSEQ multiplex PCR, the repertoire was profiled, and TCRdb retains in-frame clones only, with some absent. The table includes tens of thousands of clones, about 80% detected once. Sequencing input: CD4+ T cells from PBMCs, cultured in vitro. Source of these receptors: a human donor in good health. CDR3s include the opening cysteine and the closing phenylalanine or tryptophan. Each record gives: V gene, D gene, J gene, clone size, CDR3 protein, CDR3 DNA. A D gene is named only where the DNA matches it firmly. Size tells how often a clone was seen (once, few, many) or the class of an expanded clone, and some rows leave it out.

V gene: TRBV5-5; D gene: -; J gene: TRBJ1-3; clone size: few; CDR3 protein: CASSLGSGNTIYF; CDR3 DNA: TGTGCCAGCAGCTTAGGCAGTGGAAACACCATATATTTT
V gene: TRBV10-1; D gene: -; J gene: TRBJ2-5; clone size: -; CDR3 protein: CASSEFEQETQYF; CDR3 DNA: TGCGCCAGCAGTGAGTTTGAACAAGAGACCCAGTACTTC
V gene: TRBV3-1/TRBV3-2; D gene: TRBD2; J gene: TRBJ2-7; clone size: -; CDR3 protein: CASSPIRLAGGQGRNYEQYF; CDR3 DNA: TGTGCCAGCAGCCCCATTCGACTAGCGGGAGGTCAAGGCCGAAACTACGAGCAGTACTTC
V gene: TRBV19; D gene: -; J gene: TRBJ2-7; clone size: -; CDR3 protein: CASSIDWGRAGEQYF; CDR3 DNA: TGTGCCAGTAGTATAGATTGGGGCAGGGCCGGCGAGCAGTACTTC
V gene: TRBV5-6; D gene: -; J gene: TRBJ2-2; clone size: -; CDR3 protein: CASRTGSLNTGELFF; CDR3 DNA: TGTGCCAGCAGAACGGGATCCCTGAACACCGGGGAGCTGTTTTTT
V gene: TRBV5-1; D gene: TRBD1; J gene: TRBJ2-4; clone size: -; CDR3 protein: CASSRGQSGLEGGKNIQYF; CDR3 DNA: TGCGCCAGCAGCAGGGGACAGTCTGGCCTTGAGGGTGGCAAAAACATTCAGTACTTC
V gene: TRBV6-5; D gene: TRBD1; J gene: TRBJ1-5; clone size: -; CDR3 protein: CASSYRRGNQPQHF; CDR3 DNA: TGTGCCAGCAGTTACCGCAGGGGGAATCAGCCCCAGCATTTT
V gene: TRBV3-1/TRBV3-2; D gene: TRBD1; J gene: TRBJ1-6; clone size: once; CDR3 protein: CASSQLTGKNSPLHF; CDR3 DNA: TGTGCCAGCAGCCAACTGACAGGGAAGAATTCACCCCTCCACTTT
V gene: TRBV6-1; D gene: -; J gene: TRBJ2-7; clone size: -; CDR3 protein: CASSDPEGVSYEQYF; CDR3 DNA: TGTGCCAGCAGTGACCCGGAGGGGGTCTCCTACGAGCAGTACTTC
V gene: TRBV3-1/TRBV3-2; D gene: -; J gene: TRBJ1-2; clone size: few; CDR3 protein: CASSTGTGNYGYTF; CDR3 DNA: TGTGCCAGCAGCACCGGGACGGGGAACTATGGCTACACCTTC
V gene: TRBV2; D gene: -; J gene: TRBJ1-4; clone size: -; CDR3 protein: CASSLIEKLFF; CDR3 DNA: TGTGCCAGCAGTCTGATTGAAAAACTGTTTTTT
V gene: TRBV5-1; D gene: -; J gene: TRBJ2-7; clone size: -; CDR3 protein: CASSLAGEQGRYEQYF; CDR3 DNA: TGCGCCAGCAGCTTGGCCGGGGAACAGGGCCGCTACGAGCAGTACTTC